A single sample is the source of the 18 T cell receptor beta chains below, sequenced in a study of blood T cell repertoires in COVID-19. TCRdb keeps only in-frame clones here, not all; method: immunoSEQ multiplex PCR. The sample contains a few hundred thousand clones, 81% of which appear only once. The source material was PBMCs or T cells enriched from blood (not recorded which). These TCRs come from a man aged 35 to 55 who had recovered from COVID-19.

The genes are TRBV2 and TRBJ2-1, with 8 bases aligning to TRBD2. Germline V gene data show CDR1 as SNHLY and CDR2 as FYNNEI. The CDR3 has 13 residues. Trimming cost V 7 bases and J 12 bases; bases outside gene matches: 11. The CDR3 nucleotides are TGTGCCAGCAAGAGGGCGGGGGGCCAGGGGCAGTTCTTC. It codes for CASKRAGGQGQFF.

CDR3 in DNA: TGTGCCATTTCTAGACAGGGGTACCCTGGTAATGAGCAGTTCTTC. Translating gives CAISRQGYPGNEQFF. V gene TRBV6-5 combines with J gene TRBJ2-1; 8 bases agree with TRBD1. Germline assignment: CDR1 MNHEY and CDR2 SVGAGI. V gave up 10 bases and J gave up 7 bases; unmatched junction bases: 15. This CDR3 spans 15 amino acids.

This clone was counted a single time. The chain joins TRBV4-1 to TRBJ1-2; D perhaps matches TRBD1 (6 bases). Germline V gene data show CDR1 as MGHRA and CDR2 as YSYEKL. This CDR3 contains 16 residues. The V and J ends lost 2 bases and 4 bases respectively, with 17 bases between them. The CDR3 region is CASSQSGAGVAYGYTF. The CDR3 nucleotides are TGCGCCAGCAGCCAATCCGGGGCAGGGGTAGCCTATGGCTACACCTTC.

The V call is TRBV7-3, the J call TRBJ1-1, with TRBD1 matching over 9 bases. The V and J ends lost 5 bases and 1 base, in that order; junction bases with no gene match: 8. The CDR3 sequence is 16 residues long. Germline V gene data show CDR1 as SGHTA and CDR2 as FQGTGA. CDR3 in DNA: TGTGCCAGCAGCCCCGGACAGGGGAGGTCGAACACTGAAGCTTTCTTT. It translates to CASSPGQGRSNTEAFF. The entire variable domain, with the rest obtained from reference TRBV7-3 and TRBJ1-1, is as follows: GAGVSQTPSNKVTEKGKYVELRCDPISGHTALYWYRQSLGQGPEFLIYFQGTGAADDSGLPNDRFFAVRPEGSVSTLKIQRTERGDSAVYLCASSPGQGRSNTEAFFGQGTRLTVV.

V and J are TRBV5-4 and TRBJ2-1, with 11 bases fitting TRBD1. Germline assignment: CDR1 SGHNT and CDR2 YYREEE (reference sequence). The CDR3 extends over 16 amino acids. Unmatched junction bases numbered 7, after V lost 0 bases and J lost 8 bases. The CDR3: CASSLARTGGIDEQFF. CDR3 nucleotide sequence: TGTGCCAGCAGCTTGGCTCGGACAGGGGGCATAGATGAGCAGTTCTTC.

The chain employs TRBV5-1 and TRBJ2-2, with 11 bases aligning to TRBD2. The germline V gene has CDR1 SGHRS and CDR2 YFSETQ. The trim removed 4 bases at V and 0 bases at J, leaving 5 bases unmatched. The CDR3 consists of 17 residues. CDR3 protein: CASSPGLAEANTGELFF. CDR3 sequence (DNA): TGCGCCAGCAGCCCGGGACTAGCGGAAGCGAACACCGGGGAGCTGTTTTTT. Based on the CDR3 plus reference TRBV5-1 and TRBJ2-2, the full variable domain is KAGVTQTPRYLIKTRGQQVTLSCSPISGHRSVSWYQQTPGQGLQFLFEYFSETQRNKGNFPGRFSGRQFSNSRSEMNVSTLELGDSALYLCASSPGLAEANTGELFFGEGSRLTVL.

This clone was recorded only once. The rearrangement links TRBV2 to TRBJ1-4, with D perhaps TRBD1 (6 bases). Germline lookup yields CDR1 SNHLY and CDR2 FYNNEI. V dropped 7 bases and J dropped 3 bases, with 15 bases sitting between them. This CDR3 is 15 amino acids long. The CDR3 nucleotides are TGTGCCAGCACTGGGTCCGGACAGCCTAATGAAAAACTGTTTTTT. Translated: CASTGSGQPNEKLFF.

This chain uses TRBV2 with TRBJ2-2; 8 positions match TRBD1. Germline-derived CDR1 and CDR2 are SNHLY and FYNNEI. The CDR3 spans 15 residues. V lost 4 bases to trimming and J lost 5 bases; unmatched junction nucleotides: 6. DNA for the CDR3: TGTGCCAGCAGTGCCCGGACAGGGCGTACCGGGGAGCTGTTTTTT. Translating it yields CASSARTGRTGELFF.

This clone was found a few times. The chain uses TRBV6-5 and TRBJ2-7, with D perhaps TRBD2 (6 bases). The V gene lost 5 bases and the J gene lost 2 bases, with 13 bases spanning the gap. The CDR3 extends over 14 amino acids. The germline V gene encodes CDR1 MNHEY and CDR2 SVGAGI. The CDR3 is CASSPPGVTYEQYF. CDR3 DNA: TGTGCCAGCAGTCCCCCGGGGGTGACCTACGAGCAGTACTTC.

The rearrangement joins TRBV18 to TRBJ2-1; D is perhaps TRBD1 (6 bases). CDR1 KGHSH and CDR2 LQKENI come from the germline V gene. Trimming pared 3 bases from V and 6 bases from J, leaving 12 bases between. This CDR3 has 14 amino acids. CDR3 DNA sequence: TGTGCCAGCTCACCCACAGGGACCTTCAATGAGCAGTTCTTC. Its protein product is CASSPTGTFNEQFF.

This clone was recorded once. For the CDR3, the DNA is TGTGCCAGCAGCTATCAACTATTCCGCGGGACAGAAGACTATTACGAAGGGCAGTACTTC. It yields the protein CASSYQLFRGTEDYYEGQYF. The gene calls are TRBV21-1 and TRBJ2-7; TRBD1, the table's D call, lacks a check against the DNA. TRBV21-1 is marked as a pseudogene. The CDR3 has 20 amino acids.

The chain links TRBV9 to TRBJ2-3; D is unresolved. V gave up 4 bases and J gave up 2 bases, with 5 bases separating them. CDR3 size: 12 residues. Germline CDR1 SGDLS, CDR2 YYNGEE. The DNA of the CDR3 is TGTGCCAGCAGCCCCAACACAGATACGCAGTATTTT. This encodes CASSPNTDTQYF. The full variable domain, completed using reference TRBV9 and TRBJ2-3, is DSGVTQTPKHLITATGQRVTLRCSPRSGDLSVYWYQQSLDQGLQFLIQYYNGEERAKGNILERFSAQQFPDLHSELNLSSLELGDSALYFCASSPNTDTQYFGPGTRLTVL.

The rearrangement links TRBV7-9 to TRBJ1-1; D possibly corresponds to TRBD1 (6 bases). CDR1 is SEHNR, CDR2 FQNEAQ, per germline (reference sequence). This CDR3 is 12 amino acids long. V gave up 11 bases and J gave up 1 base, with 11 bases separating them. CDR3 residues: CAGQQGNTEAFF. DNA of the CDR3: TGTGCCGGACAACAGGGGAACACTGAAGCTTTCTTT.

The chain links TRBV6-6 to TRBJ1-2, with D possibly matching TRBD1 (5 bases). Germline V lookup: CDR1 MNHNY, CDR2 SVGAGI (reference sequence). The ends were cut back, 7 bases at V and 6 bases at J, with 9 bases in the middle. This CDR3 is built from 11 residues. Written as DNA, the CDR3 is TGTGCCAGCACCATAGGGGATGGCTACACCTTC. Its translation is CASTIGDGYTF.

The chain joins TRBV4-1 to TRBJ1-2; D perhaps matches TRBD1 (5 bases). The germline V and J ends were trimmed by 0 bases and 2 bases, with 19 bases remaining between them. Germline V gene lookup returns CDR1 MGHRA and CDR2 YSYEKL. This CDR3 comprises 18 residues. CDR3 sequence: CASSQDWRGRAFNYGYTF. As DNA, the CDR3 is TGCGCCAGCAGCCAAGATTGGAGGGGCAGGGCCTTCAACTATGGCTACACCTTC.

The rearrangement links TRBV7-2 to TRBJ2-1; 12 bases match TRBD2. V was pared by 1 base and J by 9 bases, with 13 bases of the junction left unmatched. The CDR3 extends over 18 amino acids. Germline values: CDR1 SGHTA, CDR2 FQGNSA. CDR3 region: CASSLELAGGPINSEQFF. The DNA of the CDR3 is TGTGCCAGCAGCTTAGAACTAGCGGGAGGCCCTATTAACAGTGAGCAGTTCTTC.

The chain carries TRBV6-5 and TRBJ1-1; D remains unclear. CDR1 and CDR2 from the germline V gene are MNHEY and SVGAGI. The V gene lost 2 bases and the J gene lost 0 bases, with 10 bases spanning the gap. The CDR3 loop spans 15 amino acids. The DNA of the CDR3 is TGTGCCAGCAGTTACCAGAAAAGAATGAACACTGAAGCTTTCTTT. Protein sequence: CASSYQKRMNTEAFF.

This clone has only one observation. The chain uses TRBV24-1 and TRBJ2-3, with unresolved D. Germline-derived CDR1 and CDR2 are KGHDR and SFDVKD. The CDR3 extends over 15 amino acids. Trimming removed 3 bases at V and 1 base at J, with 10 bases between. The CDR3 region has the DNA TGTGCCACCAGTGATACACAGAGAGGCACAGATACGCAGTATTTT. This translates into CATSDTQRGTDTQYF.